This T cell receptor beta chain was profiled in a study of cytomegalovirus exposure and HLA in healthy donors. The PCR contained 60 Vbeta and 13 Jbeta primers. The data were produced by immunoSEQ multiplex PCR, yet TCRdb's version contains in-frame clones alone and is incomplete. The table records 130,000 to 150,000 clones, 70% to 80% of them present only once. Germline-derived CDR1 and CDR2 are SGHTA and FQGNSA. The CDR3 spans 16 residues. The V and J ends lost 6 bases and 0 bases, in that order; junction bases with no gene match: 7. The sequenced sample consisted of PBMCs. The chain links TRBV7-2 to TRBJ1-4, with 7 positions matching TRBD1. The clonotype comes from a woman aged 18-29 years in good health and CMV-seropositive. The DNA for the CDR3 is TGTGCCAGCAGGCTACAGGGGATCACAACTAATGAAAAACTGTTTTTT. It is translated as CASRLQGITTNEKLFF. Complete variable domain (other parts from reference TRBV7-2 and TRBJ1-4): GAGVSQSPSNKVTEKGKDVELRCDPISGHTALYWYRQSLGQGLEFLIYFQGNSAPDKSGLPSDRFSAERTGGSVSTLTIQRTQQEDSAVYLCASRLQGITTNEKLFFGSGTQLSVL.